The 4 T cell receptor beta chains reported below all come from one sample, sequenced in a study of T cell responses to AZD1222 COVID-19 vaccine. Profiled with immunoSEQ multiplex PCR; TCRdb holds only in-frame clones, not every one. This table holds some 170,000 clones, approximately 90% found once. The sample was peripheral blood, taken 28 days after the second dose of the MenACWY control vaccine. These receptors were taken from an adult who received the MenACWY meningococcal vaccine as a control.

The V and J genes are TRBV28 and TRBJ1-4; a weak D match, TRBD1 (5 bases). The V and J ends lost 6 bases and 8 bases respectively, with 16 bases between them. This CDR3 is 14 amino acids long. Germline lookup yields CDR1 MDHEN and CDR2 SYDVKM. The CDR3 sequence: CASSRGTADEKLFF. DNA of the CDR3: TGTGCCAGCAGCCGCGGGACCGCCGACGAAAAACTGTTTTTT.

Notes on this clone: Other DNA sequences from this sample encode an identical CDR3 as well. The chain has TRBV7-2 and TRBJ2-7; a possible D gene is TRBD1 (5 bases). The CDR3 runs 15 residues. Trimming removed 5 bases from V and 4 bases from J, with 18 bases in between. The germline V gene has CDR1 SGHTA and CDR2 FQGNSA. The DNA for the CDR3 is TGTGCCAGCAGCCAGCGCTCAGGGCGTGTGTACGAGCAGTACTTC. Translation: CASSQRSGRVYEQYF.

The CDR3 is CAWIKAGRDIQYF. CDR3 nucleotide sequence: TGTGCCTGGATCAAAGCGGGAAGGGACATTCAGTACTTC. The gene calls are TRBV30 and TRBJ2-4, with 7 bases fitting TRBD2. The J segment lost 8 bases and the V segment lost 4 bases, leaving 8 bases of the junction unmatched. From germline, CDR1 is GTSNPN and CDR2 SVGIG (reference sequence). CDR3 length: 13 amino acids.

This clone was detected only once. The chain carries TRBV6-5 and TRBJ1-3; no clear D. The germline gives CDR1 MNHEY, CDR2 SVGAGI. Trimming cost V 5 bases and J 4 bases, with 12 bases left between them. The CDR3 spans 14 residues. The CDR3 loop is CASSHVEPGNTIYF. The CDR3 nucleotides are TGTGCCAGCAGTCACGTCGAGCCCGGAAACACCATATATTTT.